Here is one TCR beta chain with its context. This sample is part of a study of blood T cell repertoires in COVID-19. Across the whole study: Samples taken during acute and convalescent COVID-19 were collected in the United States, Italy and Spain.

Per the study methods: From reference gene primer amplification, estimates of nucleated cell counts were derived. Clones were read by immunoSEQ multiplex PCR, and TCRdb kept only the in-frame ones, dropping some. V and J calls and clone size are as listed in that table; D and trimming were resolved from the DNA. This sample has 85,000 to 100,000 clones, with just over 90% found just once. Germline V gene lookup returns CDR1 LGHNT and CDR2 FRNRAP. This CDR3 comprises 20 residues. V shed 7 bases and J 1 base; nucleotides not matched to a gene: 18. Specimen: peripheral blood. This chain joins TRBV12-5 and TRBJ1-5; 11 nucleotides match TRBD1. The source is a man between 60 and 75 years old with acute or convalescent COVID-19. The DNA of the CDR3 is TGTGCTAGTGCTATAAGCTCGGGGACAGGGGGTTTCTTAAGCAATCAGCCCCAGCATTTT. Translation: CASAISSGTGGFLSNQPQHF.